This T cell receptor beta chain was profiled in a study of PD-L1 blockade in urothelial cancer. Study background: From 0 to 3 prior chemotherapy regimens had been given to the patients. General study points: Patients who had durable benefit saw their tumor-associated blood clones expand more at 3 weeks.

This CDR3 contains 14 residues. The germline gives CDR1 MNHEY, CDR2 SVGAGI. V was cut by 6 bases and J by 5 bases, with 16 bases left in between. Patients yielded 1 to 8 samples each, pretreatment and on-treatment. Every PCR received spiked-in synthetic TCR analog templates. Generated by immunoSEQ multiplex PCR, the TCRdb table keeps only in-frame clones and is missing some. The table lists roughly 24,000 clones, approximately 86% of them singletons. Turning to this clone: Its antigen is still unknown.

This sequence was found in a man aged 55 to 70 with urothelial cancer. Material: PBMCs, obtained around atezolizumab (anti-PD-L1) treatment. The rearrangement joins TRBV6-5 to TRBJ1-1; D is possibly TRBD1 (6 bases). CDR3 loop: CASRAPVGATEAFF. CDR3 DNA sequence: TGTGCCAGCAGAGCGCCCGTGGGGGCAACTGAAGCTTTCTTT.